This T cell receptor beta chain was sequenced in a study of blood T cell repertoires in COVID-19. In the study overall: Italy, Spain and the United States were the sources of the convalescent and acute COVID-19 samples. T cells, B-cell-depleted T cells, or PBMCs supplied cDNA or gDNA.

Per the authors' pipeline: For nucleated cells, counts were estimated from reference gene primer amplification. Profiled with immunoSEQ multiplex PCR; TCRdb holds only in-frame clones, not every one. V and J calls and clone size are given by that table; D and trimming were obtained from the DNA. The table includes 200,000 to 250,000 clones, roughly 78% detected once. Trimming shortened V by 5 bases and J by 5 bases, and 9 bases separated the two germline ends. This CDR3 spans 12 amino acids. The germline gives CDR1 MNHNY, CDR2 SVGAGI (reference sequence). The chain combines TRBV6-6 with TRBJ1-2; D call uncertain. This clonotype was obtained from a woman aged 40 to 55 with acute or convalescent COVID-19. The sample was peripheral blood. CDR3 coding DNA: TGTGCCAGCAGTCCCACTAGTTATGGCTACACCTTC. Translated: CASSPTSYGYTF.